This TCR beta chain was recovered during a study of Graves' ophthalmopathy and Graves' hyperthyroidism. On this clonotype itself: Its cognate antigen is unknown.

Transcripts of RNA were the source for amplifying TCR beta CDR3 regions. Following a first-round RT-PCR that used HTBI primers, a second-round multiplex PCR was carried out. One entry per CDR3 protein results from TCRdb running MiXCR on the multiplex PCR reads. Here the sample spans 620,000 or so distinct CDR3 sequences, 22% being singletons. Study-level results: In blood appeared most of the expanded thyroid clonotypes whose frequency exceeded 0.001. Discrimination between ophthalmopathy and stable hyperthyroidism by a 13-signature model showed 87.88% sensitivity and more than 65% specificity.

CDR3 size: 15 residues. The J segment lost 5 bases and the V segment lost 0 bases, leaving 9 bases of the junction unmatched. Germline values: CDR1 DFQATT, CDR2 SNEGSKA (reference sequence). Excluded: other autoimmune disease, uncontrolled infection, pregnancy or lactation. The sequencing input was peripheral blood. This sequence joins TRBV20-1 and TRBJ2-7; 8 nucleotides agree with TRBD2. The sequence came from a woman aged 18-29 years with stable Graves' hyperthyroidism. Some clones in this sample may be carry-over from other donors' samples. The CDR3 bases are TGCAGTGCTAGAGATCAGGGACTAGGACTCGACGAGCAGTACTTC. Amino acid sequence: CSARDQGLGLDEQYF.